This T cell receptor beta chain was sequenced in a study of technical replicates of blood from a few donors. CDR3 length equals 15 residues. The V gene's germline CDR1 is SGHRS and CDR2 YFSETQ. J gave up 2 bases and V 5 bases, and 7 bases lay outside the gene matches. The repertoire was sequenced with immunoSEQ multiplex PCR; TCRdb's copy has only in-frame clones and lacks some. The table records roughly 12,000 clones, approximately 94% of them present only once. This rearrangement joins TRBV5-1 to TRBJ1-5, with 7 bases that match TRBD1. The sequence came from a human donor in good health. Input material: PBMCs. CDR3 residues: CASSTGEGGNQPQHF. In DNA form, the CDR3 reads TGCGCCAGCAGTACAGGGGAAGGGGGCAATCAGCCCCAGCATTTT.